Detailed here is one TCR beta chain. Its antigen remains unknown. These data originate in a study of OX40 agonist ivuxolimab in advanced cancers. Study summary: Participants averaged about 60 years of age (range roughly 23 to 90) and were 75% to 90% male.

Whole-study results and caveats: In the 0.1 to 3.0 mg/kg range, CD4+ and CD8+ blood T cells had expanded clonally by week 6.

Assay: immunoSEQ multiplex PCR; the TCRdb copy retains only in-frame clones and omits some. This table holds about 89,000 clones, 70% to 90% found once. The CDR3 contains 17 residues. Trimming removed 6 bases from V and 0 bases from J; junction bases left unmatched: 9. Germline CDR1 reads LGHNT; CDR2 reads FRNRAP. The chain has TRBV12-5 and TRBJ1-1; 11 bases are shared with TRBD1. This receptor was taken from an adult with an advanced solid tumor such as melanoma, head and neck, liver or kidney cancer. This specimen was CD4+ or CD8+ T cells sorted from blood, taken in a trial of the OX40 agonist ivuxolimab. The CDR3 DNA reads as TGTGCTAGTGGCCTGGGACAGGGGGGGGTATTGAACACTGAAGCTTTCTTT. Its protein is CASGLGQGGVLNTEAFF. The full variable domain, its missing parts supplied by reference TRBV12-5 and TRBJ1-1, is DARVTQTPRHKVTEMGQEVTMRCQPILGHNTVFWYRQTMMQGLELLAYFRNRAPLDDSGMPKDRFSAEMPDATLATLKIQPSEPRDSAVYFCASGLGQGGVLNTEAFFGQGTRLTVV.